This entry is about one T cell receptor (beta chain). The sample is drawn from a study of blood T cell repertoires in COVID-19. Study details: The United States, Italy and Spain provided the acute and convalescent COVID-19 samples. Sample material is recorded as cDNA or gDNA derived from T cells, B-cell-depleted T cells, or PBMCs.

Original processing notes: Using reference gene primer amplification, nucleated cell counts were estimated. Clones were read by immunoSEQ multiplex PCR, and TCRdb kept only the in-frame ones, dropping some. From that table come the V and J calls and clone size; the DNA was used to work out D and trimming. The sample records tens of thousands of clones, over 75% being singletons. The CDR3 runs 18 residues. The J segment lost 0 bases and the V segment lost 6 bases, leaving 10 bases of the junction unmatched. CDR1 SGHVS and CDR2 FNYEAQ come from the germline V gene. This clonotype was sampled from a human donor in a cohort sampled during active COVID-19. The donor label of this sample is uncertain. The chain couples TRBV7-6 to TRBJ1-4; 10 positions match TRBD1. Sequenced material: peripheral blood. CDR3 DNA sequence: TGTGCCAGCAGTCCCGGACAGGGGGGTTATGCAACTAATGAAAAACTGTTTTTT. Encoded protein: CASSPGQGGYATNEKLFF.